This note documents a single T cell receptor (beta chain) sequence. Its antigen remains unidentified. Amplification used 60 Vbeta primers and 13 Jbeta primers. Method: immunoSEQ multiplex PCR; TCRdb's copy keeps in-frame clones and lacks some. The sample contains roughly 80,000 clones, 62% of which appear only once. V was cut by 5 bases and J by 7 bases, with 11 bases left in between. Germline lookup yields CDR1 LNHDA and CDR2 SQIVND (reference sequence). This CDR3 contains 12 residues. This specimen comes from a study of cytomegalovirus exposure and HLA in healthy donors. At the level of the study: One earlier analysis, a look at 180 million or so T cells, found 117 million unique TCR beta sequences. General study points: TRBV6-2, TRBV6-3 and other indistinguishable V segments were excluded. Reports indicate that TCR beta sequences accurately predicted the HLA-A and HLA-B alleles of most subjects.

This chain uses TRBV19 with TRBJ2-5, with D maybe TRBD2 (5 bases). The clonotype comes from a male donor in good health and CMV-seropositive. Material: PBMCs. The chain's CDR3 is CASSHPGGTQYF. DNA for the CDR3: TGTGCCAGTAGTCACCCCGGAGGGACCCAGTACTTC.